Sequencing of this T cell receptor beta chain was carried out in a study of identical twins. Study-wide results and caveats: There were fewer insertions in abundant cord blood beta clonotypes, but memory repertoires showed no such pattern. Researchers reported weaker excess twin sharing in beta out-of-frame sequences.

CDR1 is MGHDK and CDR2 is SYGVNS in the germline V gene. This CDR3 is 12 amino acids long. Trimming took 7 bases from V and 10 from J, leaving 14 bases between them. Concerning this clonotype: Antigen specificity is unknown.

Template switching introduced a universal primer site, and the cDNA bore unique molecular identifiers. TCRdb analysed the 5' RACE reads with MiXCR anew, one entry per CDR3 protein. Of hundreds of thousands of distinct CDR3 sequences in the sample, over 8% were seen once. V and J are TRBV25-1 and TRBJ2-1; unclear D gene. The sequenced material came from memory (CD45RO+) T cells sorted from blood. The receptor's source is a woman younger than 30 in good health. The CDR3 bases are TGTGCCAGCAAATATCAAGGAGACGAGCAGTTCTTC. It codes for CASKYQGDEQFF.